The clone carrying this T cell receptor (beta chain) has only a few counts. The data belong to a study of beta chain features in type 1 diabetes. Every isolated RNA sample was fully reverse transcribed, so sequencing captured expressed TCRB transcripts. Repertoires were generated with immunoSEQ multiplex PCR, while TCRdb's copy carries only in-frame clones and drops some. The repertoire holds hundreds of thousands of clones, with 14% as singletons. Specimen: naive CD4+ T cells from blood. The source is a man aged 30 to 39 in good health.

CDR3 loop: CASTRGGLPGYTF. The CDR3 DNA follows: TGTGCCAGCACTCGTGGCGGGCTTCCTGGCTACACCTTC. This rearrangement joins TRBV7-2 to TRBJ1-2, with D uncertain. Trimming took off 7 bases at V and 7 bases at J, with 16 bases between the two ends. Germline CDR1 reads SGHTA; CDR2 reads FQGNSA. The CDR3 contains 13 residues.